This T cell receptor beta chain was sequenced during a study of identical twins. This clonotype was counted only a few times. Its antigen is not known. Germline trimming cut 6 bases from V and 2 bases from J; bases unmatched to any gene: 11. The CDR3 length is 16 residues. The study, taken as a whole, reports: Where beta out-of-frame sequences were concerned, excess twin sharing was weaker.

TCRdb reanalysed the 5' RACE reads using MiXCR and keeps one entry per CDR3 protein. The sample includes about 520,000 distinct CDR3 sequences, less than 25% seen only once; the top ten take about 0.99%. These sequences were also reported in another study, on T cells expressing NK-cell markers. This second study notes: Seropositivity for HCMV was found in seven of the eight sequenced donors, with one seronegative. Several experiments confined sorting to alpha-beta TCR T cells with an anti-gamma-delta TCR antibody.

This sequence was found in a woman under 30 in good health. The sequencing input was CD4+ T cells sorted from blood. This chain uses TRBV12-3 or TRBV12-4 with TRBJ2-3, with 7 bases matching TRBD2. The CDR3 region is CASSRIGGSPTDTQYF. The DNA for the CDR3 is TGTGCCAGCAGCCGAATCGGGGGGTCACCCACAGATACGCAGTATTTT.